The clone carrying this T cell receptor (beta chain) is medium-sized. Primers used for first-strand cDNA, a TRAV- and TRBV-specific set, covered both alpha and beta chains. TCRs were amplified for 15 to 25 PCR cycles with a constant-region primer and V-primer adapter. TCRdb fed the reads into MiXCR, producing one record per CDR3 protein. The sample includes roughly 36,000 distinct CDR3 sequences, roughly a third seen only once; the top ten take roughly 4%. Time point defined: before trial treatment. Ipilimumab, nivolumab, aspirin, low-dose cyclophosphamide and low-dose radiotherapy were administered to donors. This entry belongs to a study of low-dose radiotherapy and immunotherapy resistance in tumors. Germline V CDR1 and CDR2: MDHEN, SYDVKM. The J segment lost 2 bases and the V segment lost 6 bases, leaving 2 bases of the junction unmatched. CDR3 size: 14 residues.

Sequenced material: PBMCs, taken before treatment. The J gene is TRBJ2-3, the V gene TRBV28; the match to TRBD1 covers 10 bases. This sequence originates from a male donor with gallbladder cancer. The DNA for the CDR3 is TGTGCCAGCAGGGGACAGGGGTTCACAGATACGCAGTATTTT. This encodes CASRGQGFTDTQYF.